This T cell receptor (beta chain) emerged from a study of vaccination and CD4 T cells after COVID-19. Study-level information: Comprising six males and four females, the convalescent participants counted two Hispanic individuals among them. Study-wide findings and caveats: The median count of SARS-CoV-2-reactive clonotypes rose from approximately 21 to 40, not significantly.

The CDR3 length is 11 residues. Germline values: CDR1 LNHDA, CDR2 SQIVND (reference sequence). The V end lost 7 bases, the J end lost 6 bases, and 6 bases lay between the germline ends. Stated treatment: approximately nine-day PBMC culture with coronavirus spike peptide pools or control peptides (ViraFEST assay). T cells were expanded with peptide pools, and expanded clonotypes were identified by TCR sequencing. Cultured CD4+ T cell DNA underwent sequencing with the Oncomine TCR Beta short-read assay. Genomic DNA extraction was carried out from cultured CD4+ T cells. TCRdb re-called the PCR reads through MiXCR, storing one row per CDR3 protein. The sample includes tens of thousands of distinct CDR3 sequences, about 30% of them seen just once. Only a few counts were recorded for this clonotype. The antigen is not known.

The V gene is TRBV19, the J gene TRBJ2-2; D is perhaps TRBD1 (5 bases). The sequence came from a human donor with COVID-19. Sequencing was performed on cultured CD4+ T cells from blood. The chain's CDR3 is CASTGSGELFF. For the CDR3, the DNA is TGTGCCAGTACAGGGTCCGGGGAGCTGTTTTTT.